The rows below give T cell receptor beta chains drawn from one sample of a study of cytotoxic CD8 clonotypes in ibrutinib-treated CLL. The table came from immunoSEQ multiplex PCR; TCRdb's copy has only in-frame clones and leaves some out. The profile shows 150,000 or so clones, 76% of them singletons. This specimen consisted of PBMCs, obtained after 24 months of ibrutinib treatment. All receptors derive from a human donor with chronic lymphocytic leukemia. CDR3s include the opening cysteine and the closing phenylalanine or tryptophan. The order of the fields is J gene, V gene, CDR3 protein.

>TRBJ2-1|TRBV6-6
CASSRLAGGNEQFF
>TRBJ2-1|TRBV18
CASSPPGTAYNEQFF
>TRBJ2-6|TRBV5-1
CASSFDGSGAWGNVLTF
>TRBJ1-3|TRBV6-5
CASSYSGNSGNTIYF
>TRBJ2-3|TRBV5-1
CASSPGTSGVGDTQYF
>TRBJ2-1|TRBV5-6
CASSQASGWDYNEQFF
>TRBJ1-2|TRBV4-1
CASSQDGGEPYGYTF
>TRBJ2-7|TRBV27
CASSRSGDSYEQYF
>TRBJ1-1|TRBV19
CASSPRTGSAFF
>TRBJ2-4|TRBV5-1
CASSLGLAGGDIQYF
>TRBJ2-2|TRBV7-3
CASSLTRNAGGELFF
>TRBJ1-1|TRBV7-9
CASSLGGSNTEAFF
>TRBJ1-1|TRBV7-6
CASSPWTVNTEAFF
>TRBJ1-5|TRBV18
CASSPPGQGPQPQHF
>TRBJ2-1|TRBV28
CASSSPLGRIYNEQFF
>TRBJ1-6|TRBV6-1
CASSARGDSPLHF
>TRBJ2-3|TRBV7-9
CASSTGAAGGTDTQYF
>TRBJ1-4|TRBV30
CAWSRVSTNEKLFF
>TRBJ1-2|TRBV19
CASSPTGGTYGYTF
>TRBJ2-2|TRBV19
CASSTSRSGTGELFF